Listed below are T cell receptor beta chains from one sample, sequenced in a study of cytomegalovirus exposure and HLA in healthy donors. Produced via immunoSEQ multiplex PCR; TCRdb's table is partial and in-frame only. The table has about 120,000 clones, less than 80% seen once; the top ten hold 3% to 4.5%. The sequenced material came from PBMCs. Receptors originate from a man aged 25 to 40 in good health and CMV-seronegative. CDR3s include the opening cysteine and the closing phenylalanine or tryptophan. The order of the fields is CDR3 length, clone size, V gene, D gene, J gene, CDR3 DNA, CDR3 protein. D genes are given only for firm matches. Rows may omit the clone size; those that give it use once, few, many or a size class.

length: 12; size: .; V: TRBV11-2; D: .; J: TRBJ1-5; DNA: TGTGCCAGCAGCAAAACGGGTCAGCCCCAGCATTTT; CDR3: CASSKTGQPQHF
length: 16; size: .; V: TRBV19; D: TRBD1; J: TRBJ1-1; DNA: TGTGCCAGTAGTTGGCGACAGGGCGTGTGGGGCACTGAAGCTTTCTTT; CDR3: CASSWRQGVWGTEAFF
length: 16; size: few; V: TRBV7-2; D: TRBD2; J: TRBJ2-1; DNA: TGTGCCAGCAGCCTTGTGAGCGGGGGTTTATGGGAGGAGCAGTTCTTC; CDR3: CASSLVSGGLWEEQFF
length: 14; size: .; V: TRBV5-1; D: TRBD2; J: TRBJ2-7; DNA: TGCGCCAGCAGAGGGTCGGGAGGGTTAGGGGAGCAGTACTTC; CDR3: CASRGSGGLGEQYF
length: 15; size: .; V: TRBV28; D: .; J: TRBJ2-5; DNA: TGTGCCAGCAGCCCACCGCTAGGACAGCAAGAGACCCAGTACTTC; CDR3: CASSPPLGQQETQYF
length: 12; size: once; V: TRBV7-9; D: TRBD1; J: TRBJ1-1; DNA: TGTTCCAGCAGCTTGAGGACAGGGAGAGCTTTCTTT; CDR3: CSSSLRTGRAFF
length: 13; size: .; V: TRBV27; D: .; J: TRBJ2-5; DNA: TGTGCCAGCAGTTTTGGTAGCTATGTACTATGGTACTTC; CDR3: CASSFGSYVLWYF
length: 14; size: .; V: TRBV2; D: TRBD1; J: TRBJ1-6; DNA: TGTGCCAGCAGTAACAGGGGCCTTTATTCACCCCTCCACTTT; CDR3: CASSNRGLYSPLHF
length: 15; size: once; V: TRBV9; D: .; J: TRBJ2-7; DNA: TGTGCCAGCAACGACGGGGGGCCCGGGTTGAGCGAGCAGTACTTC; CDR3: CASNDGGPGLSEQYF
length: 18; size: .; V: TRBV7-9; D: TRBD1; J: TRBJ2-2; DNA: TGTTCCAGCAGCTTAAGGCTCCAGGGGGCTATGGGGACCGGGGAGCTGTTTTTT; CDR3: CSSSLRLQGAMGTGELFF
length: 15; size: few; V: TRBV27; D: .; J: TRBJ1-5; DNA: TGTGCCAGCAGTTTCCGAGGGCCTGGCAATCAGCCCCAGCATTTT; CDR3: CASSFRGPGNQPQHF
length: 15; size: .; V: TRBV7-2; D: TRBD1; J: TRBJ1-5; DNA: TGTGCCAGCAGCTTCGACAGGGCGGGCAATCAGCCCCAGCATTTT; CDR3: CASSFDRAGNQPQHF
length: 13; size: .; V: TRBV9; D: .; J: TRBJ2-2; DNA: TGTGCCAGCGCCAGTAGCCCCACCGGGGAGCTGTTTTTT; CDR3: CASASSPTGELFF
length: 13; size: few; V: TRBV27; D: .; J: TRBJ2-7; DNA: TGTGCCAGCAGTCCCCGCGGGTTGGTCGAGCAGTACTTC; CDR3: CASSPRGLVEQYF
length: 16; size: .; V: TRBV5-4; D: TRBD1; J: TRBJ2-5; DNA: TGTGCCAGCAGCCTCCGGCCAAGACAGGGTGAAGAGACCCAGTACTTC; CDR3: CASSLRPRQGEETQYF
length: 15; size: .; V: TRBV30; D: TRBD2; J: TRBJ2-7; DNA: TGTGCCTGGAGTGGACTAGCGGGGGGTTCCTACGAGCAGTACTTC; CDR3: CAWSGLAGGSYEQYF
length: 14; size: .; V: TRBV29-1; D: TRBD1; J: TRBJ2-5; DNA: TGCAGCGTTGAAAAAGGGACAGGGCAAGAGACCCAGTACTTC; CDR3: CSVEKGTGQETQYF
length: 12; size: .; V: TRBV28; D: .; J: TRBJ1-2; DNA: TGTGCCAGCAGTCGACAGATCTATGGCTACACCTTC; CDR3: CASSRQIYGYTF
length: 16; size: .; V: TRBV7-2; D: .; J: TRBJ2-7; DNA: TGTGCCAGCAGCTTAGCTTCTACAGGGAGCTCCTACGAGCAGTACTTC; CDR3: CASSLASTGSSYEQYF
length: 13; size: .; V: TRBV6-5; D: .; J: TRBJ1-4; DNA: TGTGCCAGCAGTCCGCTAATTAATGAAAAACTGTTTTTT; CDR3: CASSPLINEKLFF
length: 15; size: .; V: TRBV7-3; D: TRBD2; J: TRBJ2-3; DNA: TGTGCCAGCAGCTACAGGACTAGCGGGGGGGATACGCAGTATTTT; CDR3: CASSYRTSGGDTQYF
length: 14; size: once; V: TRBV11-2; D: TRBD1; J: TRBJ2-3; DNA: TGTGCCAGCAGGGGACAGGGCTTCACAGATACGCAGTATTTT; CDR3: CASRGQGFTDTQYF
length: 14; size: .; V: TRBV7-9; D: TRBD1; J: TRBJ2-7; DNA: TGTGCCAGCAGCTACAGGGACAGGGTGGACGAGCAGTACTTC; CDR3: CASSYRDRVDEQYF
length: 13; size: .; V: TRBV27; D: .; J: TRBJ2-7; DNA: TGTGCCAGCAGTCCAGATCACTCCTACGAGCAGTACTTC; CDR3: CASSPDHSYEQYF
length: 16; size: .; V: TRBV4-1; D: TRBD2; J: TRBJ2-7; DNA: TGCGCCAGCAGCCACGGACTAGCGGGGGGGCTCTACGAGCAGTACTTC; CDR3: CASSHGLAGGLYEQYF
length: 14; size: few; V: TRBV2; D: .; J: TRBJ2-5; DNA: TGTGCCAGCAGGGCAGGGACTTCCCAAGAGACCCAGTACTTC; CDR3: CASRAGTSQETQYF
length: 13; size: .; V: TRBV4-2; D: .; J: TRBJ1-1; DNA: TGTGCCAGCAGCCAAGAACGGCGACAGGAAGCTTTCTTT; CDR3: CASSQERRQEAFF
length: 15; size: .; V: TRBV13; D: TRBD1; J: TRBJ1-2; DNA: TGTGCCAGCAGCGTAGGACAGGCGCGGTTCGGTGGCTACACCTTC; CDR3: CASSVGQARFGGYTF
length: 15; size: .; V: TRBV14; D: .; J: TRBJ2-5; DNA: TGTGCCAGCAGCGGTTGGGAAGGACGTCGGGGGACCCAGTACTTC; CDR3: CASSGWEGRRGTQYF
length: 16; size: few; V: TRBV11-2; D: TRBD1; J: TRBJ2-3; DNA: TGTGCCAGCAGCTTAGCTCGGGACAGGGTAACAGATACGCAGTATTTT; CDR3: CASSLARDRVTDTQYF
length: 15; size: .; V: TRBV11-2; D: .; J: TRBJ1-4; DNA: TGTGCCAGCAGCCACGGGAGGGAACCTAATGAAAAACTGTTTTTT; CDR3: CASSHGREPNEKLFF
length: 9; size: .; V: TRBV27; D: .; J: TRBJ2-5; DNA: TGTGCCACCCTCCAGACCCAGTACTTC; CDR3: CATLQTQYF
length: 15; size: few; V: TRBV2; D: .; J: TRBJ2-3; DNA: TGTGCCAGCAGTGAGAGGCGGGGGCGGTTAGATACGCAGTATTTT; CDR3: CASSERRGRLDTQYF
length: 13; size: few; V: TRBV11-2; D: .; J: TRBJ1-2; DNA: TGTGCCAGCAGCTGGGAACCCCGCGGGGGCTACACCTTC; CDR3: CASSWEPRGGYTF
length: 15; size: .; V: TRBV11-1; D: TRBD1; J: TRBJ2-3; DNA: TGTGCCAGCAGCTTGAGGGACAGATGGACAGATACGCAGTATTTT; CDR3: CASSLRDRWTDTQYF
length: 17; size: .; V: TRBV27; D: TRBD2; J: TRBJ2-3; DNA: TGTGCCAGCAGTCCCGGACTAGCGGGGGGGCCGAGGGATACGCAGTATTTT; CDR3: CASSPGLAGGPRDTQYF
length: 15; size: .; V: TRBV5-1; D: .; J: TRBJ1-2; DNA: TGCGCCAGCAGCTTGGCTGGGGGCAATAACTATGGCTACACCTTC; CDR3: CASSLAGGNNYGYTF
length: 14; size: .; V: TRBV29-1; D: .; J: TRBJ2-1; DNA: TGCAGCCTTTCTAGTGCCTCAACTTACAATGAGCAGTTCTTC; CDR3: CSLSSASTYNEQFF
length: 15; size: .; V: TRBV6-6; D: .; J: TRBJ1-6; DNA: TGTGCCAGCAGTTACTCGACAGCACATAATTCACCCCTCCACTTT; CDR3: CASSYSTAHNSPLHF
length: 14; size: .; V: TRBV5-4; D: TRBD1; J: TRBJ1-2; DNA: TGCGCCAGCAGCTACCCCGACAGGGGTGGCGGCTACACCTTC; CDR3: CASSYPDRGGGYTF
length: 16; size: few; V: TRBV10-3; D: TRBD1; J: TRBJ2-7; DNA: TGTGCCATCAGTGAGCCTCAACAGGGGGCGGGGGACGAGCAGTACTTC; CDR3: CAISEPQQGAGDEQYF
length: 12; size: .; V: TRBV7-2; D: .; J: TRBJ1-6; DNA: TGTGCCAGCAGCCCAGCGAATTCACCCCTCCACTTT; CDR3: CASSPANSPLHF
length: 15; size: .; V: TRBV4-3; D: .; J: TRBJ1-2; DNA: TGCGCCAGCAGCCAAGTACAGAACCTTGGCTATGGCTACACCTTC; CDR3: CASSQVQNLGYGYTF
length: 15; size: .; V: TRBV2; D: TRBD1; J: TRBJ2-2; DNA: TGTGCCAGCAGGTTCGGGACAGGGACCACCGGGGAGCTGTTTTTT; CDR3: CASRFGTGTTGELFF
length: 14; size: few; V: TRBV4-3; D: .; J: TRBJ1-6; DNA: TGCGCCAGCAGCCACGCCTCGGGTGGCTCACCCCTCCACTTT; CDR3: CASSHASGGSPLHF
length: 13; size: .; V: TRBV29-1; D: .; J: TRBJ1-1; DNA: TGCAGCGTTGATAAGGGGGAATTCTTTGGAGCTTTCTTT; CDR3: CSVDKGEFFGAFF
length: 14; size: .; V: TRBV6-5; D: .; J: TRBJ1-2; DNA: TGTGCCAGCAGTCGTACAAACCTAGGCTATGGCTACACCTTC; CDR3: CASSRTNLGYGYTF
length: 14; size: .; V: TRBV5-1; D: TRBD1; J: TRBJ2-4; DNA: TGCGCCAGCGGGACAGGCGATTCCAAAAACATTCAGTACTTC; CDR3: CASGTGDSKNIQYF
length: 14; size: .; V: TRBV18; D: .; J: TRBJ2-2; DNA: TGTGCCAGCTCACCACTAGAATACACCGGGGAGCTGTTTTTT; CDR3: CASSPLEYTGELFF
length: 14; size: .; V: TRBV11-2; D: .; J: TRBJ2-5; DNA: TGTGCCAGCAGCCCATTCCTAGCGACGGAGACCCAGTACTTC; CDR3: CASSPFLATETQYF
length: 15; size: .; V: TRBV6-5; D: TRBD1; J: TRBJ1-2; DNA: TGTGCCAGCAGGAATTTGGGGACAGGGAGCTATGGCTACACCTTC; CDR3: CASRNLGTGSYGYTF
length: 12; size: few; V: TRBV10-2; D: .; J: TRBJ2-5; DNA: TGCGCCAGCACCCTTAGCGGAGAGACCCAGTACTTC; CDR3: CASTLSGETQYF
length: 15; size: once; V: TRBV27; D: TRBD1; J: TRBJ1-1; DNA: TGTGCCAGCAGTTTAGGCCCGACAGGGCGAACTGAAGCTTTCTTT; CDR3: CASSLGPTGRTEAFF
length: 18; size: .; V: TRBV15; D: TRBD2; J: TRBJ2-1; DNA: TGTGCCACCAGCAGAGATCCTAGCGGGGTTAGCTCCTACAATGAGCAGTTCTTC; CDR3: CATSRDPSGVSSYNEQFF